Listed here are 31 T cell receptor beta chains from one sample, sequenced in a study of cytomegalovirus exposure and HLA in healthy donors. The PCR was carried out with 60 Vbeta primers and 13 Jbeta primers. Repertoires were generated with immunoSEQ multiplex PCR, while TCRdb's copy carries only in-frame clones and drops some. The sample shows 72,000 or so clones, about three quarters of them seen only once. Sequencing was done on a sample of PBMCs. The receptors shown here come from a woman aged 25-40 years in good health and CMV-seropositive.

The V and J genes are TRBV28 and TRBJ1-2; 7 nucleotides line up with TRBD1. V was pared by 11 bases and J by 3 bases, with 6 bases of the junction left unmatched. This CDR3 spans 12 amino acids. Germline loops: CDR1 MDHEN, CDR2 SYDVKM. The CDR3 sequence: CADRDGYYGYTF. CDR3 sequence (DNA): TGTGCCGACAGGGACGGGTACTATGGCTACACCTTC.

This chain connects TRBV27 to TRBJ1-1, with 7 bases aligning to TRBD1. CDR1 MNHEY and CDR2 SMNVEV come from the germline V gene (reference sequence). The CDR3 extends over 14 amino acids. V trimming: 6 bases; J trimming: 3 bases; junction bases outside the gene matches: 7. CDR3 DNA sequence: TGTGCCAGCAGCCTTAAAACAGGGGACACTGAAGCTTTCTTT. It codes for CASSLKTGDTEAFF.

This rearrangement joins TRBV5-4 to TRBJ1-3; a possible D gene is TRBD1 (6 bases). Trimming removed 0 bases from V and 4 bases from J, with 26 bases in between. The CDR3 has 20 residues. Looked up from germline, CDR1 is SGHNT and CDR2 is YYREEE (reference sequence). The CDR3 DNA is TGTGCCAGCAGCTTGGGCTACGTGTGGGACAAGAGCCGCAGCGGAAACACCATATATTTT. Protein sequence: CASSLGYVWDKSRSGNTIYF.

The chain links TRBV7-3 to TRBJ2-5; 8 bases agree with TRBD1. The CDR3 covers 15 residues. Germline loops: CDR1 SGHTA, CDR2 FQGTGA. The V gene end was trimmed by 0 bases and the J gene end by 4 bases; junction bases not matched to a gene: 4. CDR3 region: CASSLTIGQGETQYF. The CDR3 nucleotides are TGTGCCAGCAGCTTAACTATTGGACAGGGAGAGACCCAGTACTTC.

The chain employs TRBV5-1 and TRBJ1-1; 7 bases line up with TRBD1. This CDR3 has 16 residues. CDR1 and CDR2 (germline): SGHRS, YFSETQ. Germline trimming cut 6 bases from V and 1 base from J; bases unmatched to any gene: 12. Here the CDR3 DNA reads TGCGCCAGCACACTATCGGGGACAGCACAGAACACTGAAGCTTTCTTT. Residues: CASTLSGTAQNTEAFF.

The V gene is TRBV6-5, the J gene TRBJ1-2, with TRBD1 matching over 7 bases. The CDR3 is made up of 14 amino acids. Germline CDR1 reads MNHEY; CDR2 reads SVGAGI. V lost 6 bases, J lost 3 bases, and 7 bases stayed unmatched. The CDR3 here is CASRSLGTDYGYTF. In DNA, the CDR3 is TGTGCCAGCAGAAGCCTCGGGACAGACTATGGCTACACCTTC.

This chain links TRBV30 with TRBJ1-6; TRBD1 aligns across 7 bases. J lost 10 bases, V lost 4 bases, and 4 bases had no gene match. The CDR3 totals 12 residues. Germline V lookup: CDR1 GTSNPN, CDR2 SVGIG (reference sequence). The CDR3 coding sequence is TGTGCCTGGACAGGGGGTGACTCACCCCTCCACTTT. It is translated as CAWTGGDSPLHF.

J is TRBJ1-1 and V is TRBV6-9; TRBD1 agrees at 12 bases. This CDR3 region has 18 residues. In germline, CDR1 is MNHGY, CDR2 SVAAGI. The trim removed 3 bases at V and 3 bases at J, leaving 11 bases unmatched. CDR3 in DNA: TGTGCCAGCAGTTACCCCCTCCGGGACAGGGGGCGGGACACTGAAGCTTTCTTT. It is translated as CASSYPLRDRGRDTEAFF.

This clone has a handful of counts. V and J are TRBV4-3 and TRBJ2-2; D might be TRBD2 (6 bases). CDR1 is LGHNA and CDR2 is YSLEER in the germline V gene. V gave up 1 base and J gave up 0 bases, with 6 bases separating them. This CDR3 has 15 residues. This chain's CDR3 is CASSQGGTNTGELFF. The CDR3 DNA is TGCGCCAGCAGCCAAGGCGGGACGAACACCGGGGAGCTGTTTTTT.

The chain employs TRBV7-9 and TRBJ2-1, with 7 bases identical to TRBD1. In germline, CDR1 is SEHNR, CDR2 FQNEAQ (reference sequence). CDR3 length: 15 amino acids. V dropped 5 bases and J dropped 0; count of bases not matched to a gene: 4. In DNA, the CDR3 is TGTGCCAGCAGCCCATACAGGGGCTCCTACAATGAGCAGTTCTTC. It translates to CASSPYRGSYNEQFF. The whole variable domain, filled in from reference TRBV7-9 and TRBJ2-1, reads DTGVSQNPRHKITKRGQNVTFRCDPISEHNRLYWYRQTLGQGPEFLTYFQNEAQLEKSRLLSDRFSAERPKGSFSTLEIQRTEQGDSAMYLCASSPYRGSYNEQFFGPGTRLTVL.

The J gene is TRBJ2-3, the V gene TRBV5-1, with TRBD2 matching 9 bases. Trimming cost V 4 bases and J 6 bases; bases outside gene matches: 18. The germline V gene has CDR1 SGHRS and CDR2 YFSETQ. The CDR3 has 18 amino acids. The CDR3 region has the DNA TGCGCCAGCAGCCGTACCGTGGGCGGGAGGGCCGTGCGGGATACGCAGTATTTT. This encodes CASSRTVGGRAVRDTQYF.

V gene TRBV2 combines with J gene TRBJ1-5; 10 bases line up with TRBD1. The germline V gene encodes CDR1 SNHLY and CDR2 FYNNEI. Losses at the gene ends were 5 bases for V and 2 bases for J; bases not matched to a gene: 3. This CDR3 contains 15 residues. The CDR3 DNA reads TGTGCCAGCAGTCAAGACAGGGGGCGCAATCAGCCCCAGCATTTT. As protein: CASSQDRGRNQPQHF.

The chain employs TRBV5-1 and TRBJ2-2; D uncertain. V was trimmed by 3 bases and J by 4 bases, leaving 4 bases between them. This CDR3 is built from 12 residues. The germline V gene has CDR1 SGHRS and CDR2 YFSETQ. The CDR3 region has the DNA TGCGCCAGCAGCTCTTTCACCGGGGAGCTGTTTTTT. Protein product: CASSSFTGELFF.

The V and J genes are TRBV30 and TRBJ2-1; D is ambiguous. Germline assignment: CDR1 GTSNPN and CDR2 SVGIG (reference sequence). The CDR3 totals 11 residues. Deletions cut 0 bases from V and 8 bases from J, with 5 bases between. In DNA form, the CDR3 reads TGTGCCTGGAGTGTACGGGATGAGCAGTTCTTC. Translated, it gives CAWSVRDEQFF.

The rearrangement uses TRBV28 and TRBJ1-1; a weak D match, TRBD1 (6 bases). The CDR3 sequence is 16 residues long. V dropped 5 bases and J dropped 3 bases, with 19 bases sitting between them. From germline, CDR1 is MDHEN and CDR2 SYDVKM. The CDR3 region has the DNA TGTGCCAGCAGTGGACAGAAGAGGGGGGGGGACACTGAAGCTTTCTTT. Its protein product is CASSGQKRGGDTEAFF. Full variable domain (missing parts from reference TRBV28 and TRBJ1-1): DVKVTQSSRYLVKRTGEKVFLECVQDMDHENMFWYRQDPGLGLRLIYFSYDVKMKEKGDIPEGYSVSREKKERFSLILESASTNQTSMYLCASSGQKRGGDTEAFFGQGTRLTVV.

The CDR3 DNA follows: TGCGCCAGCAGCCCGACACTAGCGGGAGGTGAGCAGTTCTTC. Translation gives CASSPTLAGGEQFF. The chain carries TRBV5-1 and TRBJ2-1, with 12 bases lining up with TRBD2. The CDR3 has 14 residues. V dropped 4 bases and J dropped 9; count of bases not matched to a gene: 5. Germline-derived CDR1 and CDR2 are SGHRS and YFSETQ.

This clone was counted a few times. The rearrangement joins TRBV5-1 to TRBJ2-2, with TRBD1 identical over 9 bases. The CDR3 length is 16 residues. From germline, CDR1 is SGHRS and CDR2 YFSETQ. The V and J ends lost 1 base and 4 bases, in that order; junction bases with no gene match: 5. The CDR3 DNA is TGCGCCAGCAGCTTGTTGGGACAGGGACCCACCGGGGAGCTGTTTTTT. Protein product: CASSLLGQGPTGELFF.

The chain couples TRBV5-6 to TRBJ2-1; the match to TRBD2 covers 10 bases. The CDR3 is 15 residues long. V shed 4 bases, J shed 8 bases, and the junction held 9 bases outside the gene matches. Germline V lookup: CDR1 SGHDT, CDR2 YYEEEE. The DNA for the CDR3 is TGTGCCAGCAGCCGGCTAGCGGGAGCGCGTGATGAGCAGTTCTTC. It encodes CASSRLAGARDEQFF.

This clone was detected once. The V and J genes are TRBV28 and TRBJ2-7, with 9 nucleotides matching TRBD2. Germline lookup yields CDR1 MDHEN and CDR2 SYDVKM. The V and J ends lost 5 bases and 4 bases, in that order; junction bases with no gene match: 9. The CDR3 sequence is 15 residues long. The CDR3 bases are TGTGCCAGCAGTCCGACGCTAGCGGGATCGTACGAGCAGTACTTC. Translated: CASSPTLAGSYEQYF. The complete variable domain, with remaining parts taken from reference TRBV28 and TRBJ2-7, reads DVKVTQSSRYLVKRTGEKVFLECVQDMDHENMFWYRQDPGLGLRLIYFSYDVKMKEKGDIPEGYSVSREKKERFSLILESASTNQTSMYLCASSPTLAGSYEQYFGPGTRLTVT.

The CDR3 sequence: CASSPTSGETQYF. DNA of the CDR3: TGTGCCAGCAGCCCGACTAGCGGGGAGACCCAGTACTTC. The chain is built from TRBV7-2 and TRBJ2-5; 10 bases align to TRBD2. The CDR3 is 13 residues long. Germline V lookup: CDR1 SGHTA, CDR2 FQGNSA. Trimming removed 5 bases from V and 5 bases from J; junction bases left unmatched: 2.

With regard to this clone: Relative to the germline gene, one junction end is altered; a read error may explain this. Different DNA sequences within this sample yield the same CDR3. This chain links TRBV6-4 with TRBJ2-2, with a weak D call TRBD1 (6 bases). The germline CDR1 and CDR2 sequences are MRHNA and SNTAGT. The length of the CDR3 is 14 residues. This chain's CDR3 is CASSAGESTGELFF. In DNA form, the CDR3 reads TGTGCCAGCAGTGCAGGGGAGAGCACCGGGGAACTGTTTTTT.

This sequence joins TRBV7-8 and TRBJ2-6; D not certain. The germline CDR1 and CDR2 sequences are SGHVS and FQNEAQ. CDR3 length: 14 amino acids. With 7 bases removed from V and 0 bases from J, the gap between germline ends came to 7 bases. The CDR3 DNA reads TGTGCCAGCACCTCCCCCTCTGGGGCCAACGTCCTGACTTTC. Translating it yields CASTSPSGANVLTF.

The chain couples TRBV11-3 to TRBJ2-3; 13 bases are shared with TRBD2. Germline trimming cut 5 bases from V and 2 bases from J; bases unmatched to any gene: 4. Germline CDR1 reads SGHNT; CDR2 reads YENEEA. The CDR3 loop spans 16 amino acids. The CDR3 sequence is CASSRTSGGFTDTQYF. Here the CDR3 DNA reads TGTGCCAGCAGCAGGACTAGCGGGGGCTTCACAGATACGCAGTATTTT.

The CDR3 protein is CASSLLAQNTGELFF. The CDR3 DNA sequence: TGTGCCAGCAGCTTGCTAGCCCAGAACACCGGGGAGCTGTTTTTT. The chain recombines TRBV5-6 with TRBJ2-2; maybe TRBD2 (5 bases). The CDR3 totals 15 residues. Germline V gene lookup returns CDR1 SGHDT and CDR2 YYEEEE. Between the trimmed V and J ends, which lost 1 base and 1 base, there was a span of 8 bases.

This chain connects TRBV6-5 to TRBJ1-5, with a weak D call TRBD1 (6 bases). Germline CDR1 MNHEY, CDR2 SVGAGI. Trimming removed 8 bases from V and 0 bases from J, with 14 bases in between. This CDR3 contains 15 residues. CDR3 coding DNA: TGTGCCAGCGAAACAGGGTGGAATAGCAATCAGCCCCAGCATTTT. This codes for CASETGWNSNQPQHF.

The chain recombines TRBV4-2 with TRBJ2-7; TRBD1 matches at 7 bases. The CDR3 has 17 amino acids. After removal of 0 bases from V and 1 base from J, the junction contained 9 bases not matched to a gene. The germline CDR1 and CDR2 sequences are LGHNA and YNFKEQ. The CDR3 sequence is CASSQDPLLTGSYEQYF. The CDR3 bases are TGTGCCAGCAGCCAAGATCCTCTCTTGACAGGGTCCTACGAGCAGTACTTC.

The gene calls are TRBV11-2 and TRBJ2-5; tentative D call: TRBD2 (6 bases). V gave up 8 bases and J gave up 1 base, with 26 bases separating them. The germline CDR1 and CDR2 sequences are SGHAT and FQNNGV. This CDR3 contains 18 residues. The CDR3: CASSRWSGDWRGQETQYF. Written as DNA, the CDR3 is TGTGCCAGCTCACGATGGTCCGGGGATTGGCGGGGCCAAGAGACCCAGTACTTC.

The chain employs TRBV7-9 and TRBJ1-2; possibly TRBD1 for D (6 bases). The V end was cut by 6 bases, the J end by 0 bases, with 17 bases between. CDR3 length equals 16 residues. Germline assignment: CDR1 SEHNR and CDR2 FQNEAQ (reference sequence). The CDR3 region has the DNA TGTGCCAGCAGAAAACAAGGGGGGGACGCTAACTATGGCTACACCTTC. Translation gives CASRKQGGDANYGYTF.

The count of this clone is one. CDR3 DNA sequence: TGTGCCAGCAGTTACAGCGGGTACCAAGAGACCCAGTACTTC. It encodes CASSYSGYQETQYF. The chain couples TRBV6-5 to TRBJ2-5; a weak D match, TRBD2 (6 bases). This CDR3 region has 14 residues. The germline V and J ends were trimmed by 2 bases and 0 bases, with 7 bases remaining between them. Germline CDR1 MNHEY, CDR2 SVGAGI.

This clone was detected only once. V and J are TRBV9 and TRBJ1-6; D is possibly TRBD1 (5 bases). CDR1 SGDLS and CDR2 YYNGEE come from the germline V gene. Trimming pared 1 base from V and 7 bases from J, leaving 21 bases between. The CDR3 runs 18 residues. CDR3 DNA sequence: TGTGCCAGCAGCGTATCACCCAAGCTACAGGTGGAGAATTCACCCCTCCACTTT. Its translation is CASSVSPKLQVENSPLHF. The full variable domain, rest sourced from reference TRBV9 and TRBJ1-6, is DSGVTQTPKHLITATGQRVTLRCSPRSGDLSVYWYQQSLDQGLQFLIQYYNGEERAKGNILERFSAQQFPDLHSELNLSSLELGDSALYFCASSVSPKLQVENSPLHFGNGTRLTVT.

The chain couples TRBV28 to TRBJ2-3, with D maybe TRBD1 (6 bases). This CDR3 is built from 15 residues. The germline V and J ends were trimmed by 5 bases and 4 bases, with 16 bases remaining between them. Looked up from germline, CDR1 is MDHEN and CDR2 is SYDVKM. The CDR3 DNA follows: TGTGCCAGCAGTGACCGCCAGGGGTTGGCAGATACGCAGTATTTT. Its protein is CASSDRQGLADTQYF.